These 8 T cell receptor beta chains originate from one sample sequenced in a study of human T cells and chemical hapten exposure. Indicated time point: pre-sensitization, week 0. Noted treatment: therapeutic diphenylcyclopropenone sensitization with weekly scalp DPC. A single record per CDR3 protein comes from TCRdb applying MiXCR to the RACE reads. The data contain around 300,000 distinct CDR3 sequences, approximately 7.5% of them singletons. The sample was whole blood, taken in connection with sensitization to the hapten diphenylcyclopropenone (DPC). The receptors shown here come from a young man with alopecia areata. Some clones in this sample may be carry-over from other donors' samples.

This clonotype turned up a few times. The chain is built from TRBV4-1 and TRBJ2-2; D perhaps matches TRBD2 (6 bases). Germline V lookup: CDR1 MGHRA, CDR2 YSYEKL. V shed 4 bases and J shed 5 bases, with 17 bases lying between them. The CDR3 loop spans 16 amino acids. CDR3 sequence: CASSPMAPRGTGELFF. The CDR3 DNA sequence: TGCGCCAGCAGCCCTATGGCACCGCGGGGTACCGGGGAGCTGTTTTTT.

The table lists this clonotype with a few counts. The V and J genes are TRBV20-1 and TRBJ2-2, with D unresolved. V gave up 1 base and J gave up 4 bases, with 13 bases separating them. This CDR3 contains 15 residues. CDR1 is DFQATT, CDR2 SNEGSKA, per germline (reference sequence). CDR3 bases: TGCAGTGCTAGAGGTCGAACGAGGTTCACCGGGGAGCTGTTTTTT. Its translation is CSARGRTRFTGELFF.

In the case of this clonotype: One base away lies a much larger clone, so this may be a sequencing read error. The CDR3 protein is CASSYSKEEGNTEAFF. In DNA form, the CDR3 reads TGTGCCAGCAGTTACTCGAAGGAGGAGGGGAACACTGAAGCTTTCTTT. This chain joins TRBV6-2 or TRBV6-3 and TRBJ1-1; D gene uncertain. The CDR3 runs to 16 residues. V was clipped by 0 bases and J by 1 base, with 12 bases between them. The germline V gene has CDR1 MNHEY and CDR2 SVGEGT.

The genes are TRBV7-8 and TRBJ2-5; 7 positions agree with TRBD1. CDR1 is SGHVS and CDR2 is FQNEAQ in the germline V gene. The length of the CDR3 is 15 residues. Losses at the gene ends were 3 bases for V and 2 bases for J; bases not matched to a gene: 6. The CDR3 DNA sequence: TGTGCCAGCAGCTTGTACGGGACAGTACAAGAGACCCAGTACTTC. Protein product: CASSLYGTVQETQYF. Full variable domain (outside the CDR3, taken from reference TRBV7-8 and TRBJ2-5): GAGVSQSPRYKVAKRGQDVALRCDPISGHVSLFWYQQALGQGPEFLTYFQNEAQLDKSGLPSDRFFAERPEGSVSTLKIQRTQQEDSAVYLCASSLYGTVQETQYFGPGTRLLVL.

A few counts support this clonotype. The CDR3 nucleotides are TGCGCCAGCAGCCAAGTCCACAGTGCCAACGTCCTGACTTTC. Translated: CASSQVHSANVLTF. V is TRBV4-1 and J is TRBJ2-6; D is ambiguous. The V and J ends lost 1 base and 7 bases respectively, with 8 bases between them. The CDR3 runs to 14 residues. Germline loops: CDR1 MGHRA, CDR2 YSYEKL.

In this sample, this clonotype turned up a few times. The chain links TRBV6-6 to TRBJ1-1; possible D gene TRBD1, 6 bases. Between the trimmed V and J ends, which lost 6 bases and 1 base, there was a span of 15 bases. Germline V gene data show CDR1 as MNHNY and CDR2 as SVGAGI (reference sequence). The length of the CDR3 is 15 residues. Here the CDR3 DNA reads TGTGCCAGCAGATTGTACAGGGAGAAGAACACTGAAGCTTTCTTT. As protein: CASRLYREKNTEAFF.

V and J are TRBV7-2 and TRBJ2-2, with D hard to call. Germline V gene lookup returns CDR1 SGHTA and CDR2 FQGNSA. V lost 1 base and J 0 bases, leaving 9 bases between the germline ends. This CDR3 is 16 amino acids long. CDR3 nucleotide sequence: TGTGCCAGCAGCTTAGACGCCAGACCGAACACCGGGGAGCTGTTTTTT. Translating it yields CASSLDARPNTGELFF.

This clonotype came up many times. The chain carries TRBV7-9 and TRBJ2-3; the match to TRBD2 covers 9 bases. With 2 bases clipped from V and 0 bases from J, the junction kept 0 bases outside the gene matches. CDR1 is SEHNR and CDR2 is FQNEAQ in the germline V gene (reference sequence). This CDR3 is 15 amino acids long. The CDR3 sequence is CASSLTSGSTDTQYF. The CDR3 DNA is TGTGCCAGCAGCTTAACTAGCGGGAGCACAGATACGCAGTATTTT.